The subject of this entry is one T cell receptor (beta chain). Antigen specificity is unknown. A read error may be the cause here, since a much bigger clone is one base away. This sample is drawn from a study of T cell repertoires in cytomegalovirus infection. One entry per CDR3 protein results from TCRdb running MiXCR on the reads. The table lists hundreds of thousands of distinct CDR3 sequences, 25% to 40% of them singletons. General study points: The ex vivo response was dominated by HLA-C-restricted CMV-specific TCR beta clonotypes. Summed public TCR beta family frequency identified CMV carriers bearing the relevant HLA.

CDR1 and CDR2 (germline): SGHTA, FQGNSA. The CDR3 runs to 13 residues. Trimming cost V 3 bases and J 11 bases, with 17 bases left between them. The TCR was taken from a human donor in good health (CMV status not recorded). Some clones in this sample may be carry-over from other donors' samples. The rearrangement joins TRBV7-2 to TRBJ2-7; D might be TRBD2 (5 bases). Material for sequencing was PBMCs. The CDR3: CASSLERGWEKYF. Written as DNA, the CDR3 is TGTGCCAGCAGCTTGGAACGAGGTTGGGAGAAGTACTTC.